The T cell receptor (beta chain) under discussion was sequenced for a study of blood T cell repertoires in COVID-19. The overall study: PBMCs, B-cell-depleted T cells, or T cells provided the cDNA or gDNA that made up the material.

Original analysis: For nucleated cells, counts were estimated from reference gene primer amplification. Measured with immunoSEQ multiplex PCR; TCRdb has only the in-frame clones, and not every one. The V and J calls and clone size come from that table; D and trimming were worked out from the DNA. This sample yields approximately 200,000 clones, of which around 90% are seen a single time; 1.5% to 2% belongs to the top ten. The sequencing input was peripheral blood. This TCR came from a man aged 65-85 years with acute or convalescent COVID-19.

In DNA, the CDR3 is TGTGCCAGCTGTGTGGGGGCGATTACAGATACGCAGTATTTT. Its translation: CASCVGAITDTQYF. The chain couples TRBV28 to TRBJ2-3; weak D call: TRBD1 (6 bases). The CDR3 extends over 14 amino acids. Looked up from germline, CDR1 is MDHEN and CDR2 is SYDVKM. The V and J ends lost 8 bases and 3 bases respectively, with 15 bases between them. The full variable domain, in which reference TRBV28 and TRBJ2-3 provide the parts outside the CDR3, is DVKVTQSSRYLVKRTGEKVFLECVQDMDHENMFWYRQDPGLGLRLIYFSYDVKMKEKGDIPEGYSVSREKKERFSLILESASTNQTSMYLCASCVGAITDTQYFGPGTRLTVL.